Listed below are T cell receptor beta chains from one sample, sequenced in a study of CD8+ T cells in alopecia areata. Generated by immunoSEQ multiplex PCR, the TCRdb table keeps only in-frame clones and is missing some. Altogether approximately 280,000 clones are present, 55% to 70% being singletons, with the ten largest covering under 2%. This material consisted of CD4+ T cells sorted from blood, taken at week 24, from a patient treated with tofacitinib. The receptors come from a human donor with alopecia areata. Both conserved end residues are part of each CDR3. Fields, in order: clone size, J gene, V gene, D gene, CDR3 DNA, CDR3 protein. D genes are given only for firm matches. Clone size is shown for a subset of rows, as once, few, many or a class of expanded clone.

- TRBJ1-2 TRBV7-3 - TGTGCCAGCGGCCAGGGCTATGGCTACACCTTC CASGQGYGYTF
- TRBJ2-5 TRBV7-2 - TGTGCCAGCAGCTTAGGTGGGGGCGTAAGGGAGACCCAGTACTTC CASSLGGGVRETQYF
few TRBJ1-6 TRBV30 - TGTGCCTGGACTCAGGGGTATAATTCACCCCTCCACTTT CAWTQGYNSPLHF
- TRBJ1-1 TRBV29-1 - TGCAGCGTTATCAGGGGCTACACTGAAGCTTTCTTT CSVIRGYTEAFF
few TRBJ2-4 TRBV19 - TGTGCCAGTAGTGACACTGTAGCCAAAAACATTCAGTACTTC CASSDTVAKNIQYF
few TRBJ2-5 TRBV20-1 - TGCAGTGCTAGAGGACTGGAGACCCAGTACTTC CSARGLETQYF
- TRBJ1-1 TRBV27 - TGTGCCAGCAGTTTATATGGTAGCACTGAAGCTTTCTTT CASSLYGSTEAFF
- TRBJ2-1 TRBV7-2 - TGTGCCAGCAGCTTACGGGAGCTTTACAATGAGCAGTTCTTC CASSLRELYNEQFF
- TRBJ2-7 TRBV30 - TGTGCCTGGAGTCACGCGGCCGACGAGCAGTACTTC CAWSHAADEQYF
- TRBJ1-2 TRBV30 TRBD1 TGTGCCTGGAATCCTTCAGGGGGCTATGGCTACACCTTC CAWNPSGGYGYTF
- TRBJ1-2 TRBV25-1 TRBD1 TGTGCCAGCAGTAAAGCCGGGACAGGGGAATTGGGAGGCTACACCTTC CASSKAGTGELGGYTF
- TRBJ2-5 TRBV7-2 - TGTGCCAGCAGCCGGGGGTTCGGGGAGACCCAGTACTTC CASSRGFGETQYF
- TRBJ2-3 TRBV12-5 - TGTGCTAGTGGCTCGGAGATCCCGAATACGCAGTATTTT CASGSEIPNTQYF
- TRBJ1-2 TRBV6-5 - TGTGCCAGCAGTCCATCGACAGGTTCTAGCTATGGCTACACCTTC CASSPSTGSSYGYTF
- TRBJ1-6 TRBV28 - TGTGCCAGCAGTTCTCGCGTCGGGGTTGGCAATTCACCCCTCCACTTT CASSSRVGVGNSPLHF
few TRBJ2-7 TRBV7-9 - TGTGCCAGCAGCTTAGTTGTAGGGACTTCGGTCTACGAGCAGTACTTC CASSLVVGTSVYEQYF
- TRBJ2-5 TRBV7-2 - TGTGCCAGCACCAATCCCGTCCAAAAGGGGACCCAGTACTTC CASTNPVQKGTQYF
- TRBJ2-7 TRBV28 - TGTGCCAGCAGTTTGGCCGGGTCGGAACACGAGCAGTACTTC CASSLAGSEHEQYF
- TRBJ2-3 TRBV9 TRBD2 TGTGCCAGCAGCGGCCCCAAAGCGGGGGGGCCCACAGATACGCAGTATTTT CASSGPKAGGPTDTQYF
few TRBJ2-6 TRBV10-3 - TGTGCCACCGAGCCTGACGGCTCTGGGGCCAACGTCCTGACTTTC CATEPDGSGANVLTF
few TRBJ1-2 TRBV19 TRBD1 TGTGCCAGTAGTCCCCGGGCGGACAGGGACTATGGCTACACCTTC CASSPRADRDYGYTF
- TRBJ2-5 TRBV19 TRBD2 TGTGCCAGTAGTCTTAGCGGGGAGACCCAGTACTTC CASSLSGETQYF
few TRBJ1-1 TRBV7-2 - TGTGCCAGCAGCTCAGACAGTCTCCTTTGGGCTGAAGCTTTCTTT CASSSDSLLWAEAFF
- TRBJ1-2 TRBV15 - TGTGCCACCAGCAGAGATCTCAAGTACTATGGCTACACCTTC CATSRDLKYYGYTF
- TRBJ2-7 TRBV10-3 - TGTGCCATCAGTGAGAATGGCGACAGGGAGGACGAGCAGTACTTC CAISENGDREDEQYF
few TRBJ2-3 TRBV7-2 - TGTGCCAGCAGCTTAGCGACTCGGCAGGGGTTACGGTATTTT CASSLATRQGLRYF
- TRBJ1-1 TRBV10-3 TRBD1 TGTGCCATGATGTCCCGGGACAGTGACACTGAAGCTTTCTTT CAMMSRDSDTEAFF
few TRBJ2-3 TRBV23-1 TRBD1 TGCGCCAGCAGTCAAGGAGGGAAAACAGGGGGTAGCACAGATACGCAGTATTTT CASSQGGKTGGSTDTQYF
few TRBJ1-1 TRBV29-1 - TGCAGCGTTGAAGTTGGGCAGGAGTGGTTCTTT CSVEVGQEWFF
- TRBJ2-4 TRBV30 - TGTGCCTGGAGTGTACGTGAATTCCGGGCCAAAAACATTCAGTACTTC CAWSVREFRAKNIQYF
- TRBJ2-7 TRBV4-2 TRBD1 TGTGCCAGCAGCCAAGATTGGATAGGGACAGGGGTGACGCAGTACTTC CASSQDWIGTGVTQYF
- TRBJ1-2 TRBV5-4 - TGTGCCAGCAGCTTGGAGGTAGGGGCGGACTATGGCTACACCTTC CASSLEVGADYGYTF
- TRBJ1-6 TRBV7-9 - TGTGCCAGCAGCTCAAGATCAGGGAGGGATTCACCCCTCCACTTT CASSSRSGRDSPLHF
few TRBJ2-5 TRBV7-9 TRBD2 TGTGCCAGCAGCTTAGCGCGAACGGCAGCGGGGGTACAAGAGACCCAGTACTTC CASSLARTAAGVQETQYF
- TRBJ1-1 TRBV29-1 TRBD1 TGCAGCGCATCAGACAGGGTTAGGACTGAAGCTTTCTTT CSASDRVRTEAFF
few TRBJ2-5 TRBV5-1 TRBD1 TGCGCCAGCAGGTGGACAGGTGAAGAGACCCAGTACTTC CASRWTGEETQYF
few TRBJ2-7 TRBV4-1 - TGCGCCAGCAGCCAAGATCTTTCACAATCCCAACTTTACGAGCAGTACTTC CASSQDLSQSQLYEQYF
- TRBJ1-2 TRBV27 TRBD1 TGTGCCAGCAGTCCGGACAGGGGCTATGGCTACACCTTC CASSPDRGYGYTF